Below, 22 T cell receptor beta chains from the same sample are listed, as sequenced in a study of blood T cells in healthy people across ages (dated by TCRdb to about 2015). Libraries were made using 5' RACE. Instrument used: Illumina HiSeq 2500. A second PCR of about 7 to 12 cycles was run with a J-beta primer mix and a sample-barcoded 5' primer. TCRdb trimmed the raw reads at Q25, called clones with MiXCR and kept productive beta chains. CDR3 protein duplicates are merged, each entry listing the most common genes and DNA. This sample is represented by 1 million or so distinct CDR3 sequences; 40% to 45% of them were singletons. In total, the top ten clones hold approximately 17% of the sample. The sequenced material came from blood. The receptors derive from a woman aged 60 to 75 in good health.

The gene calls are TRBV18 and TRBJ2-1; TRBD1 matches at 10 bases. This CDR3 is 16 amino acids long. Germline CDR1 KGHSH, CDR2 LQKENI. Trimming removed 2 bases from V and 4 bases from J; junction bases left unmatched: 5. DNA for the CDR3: TGTGCCAGCTCACCAACCCGGGACAGGGGATACAATGAGCAGTTCTTC. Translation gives CASSPTRDRGYNEQFF.

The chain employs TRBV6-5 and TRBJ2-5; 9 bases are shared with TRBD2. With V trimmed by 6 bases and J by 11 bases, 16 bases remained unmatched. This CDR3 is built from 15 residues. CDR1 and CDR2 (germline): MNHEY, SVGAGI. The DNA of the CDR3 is TGTGCCAGCAGAGGAGCGGGAGGCGTATTTTTCCAGCAGTACTTC. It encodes CASRGAGGVFFQQYF.

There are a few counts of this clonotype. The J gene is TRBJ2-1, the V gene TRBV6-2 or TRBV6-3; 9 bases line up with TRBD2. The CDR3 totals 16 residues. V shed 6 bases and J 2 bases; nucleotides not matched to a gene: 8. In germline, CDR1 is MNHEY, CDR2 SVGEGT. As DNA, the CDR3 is TGTGCCAGCAGGAGTAGCGGGAGTGGGGCCTACAATGAGCAGTTCTTC. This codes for CASRSSGSGAYNEQFF.

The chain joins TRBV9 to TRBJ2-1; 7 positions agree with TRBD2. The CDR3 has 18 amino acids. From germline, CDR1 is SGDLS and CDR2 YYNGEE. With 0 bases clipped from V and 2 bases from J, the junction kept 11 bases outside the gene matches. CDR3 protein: CASSVDWASGPTYNEQFF. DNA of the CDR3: TGTGCCAGCAGCGTAGATTGGGCTAGCGGTCCGACCTACAATGAGCAGTTCTTC.

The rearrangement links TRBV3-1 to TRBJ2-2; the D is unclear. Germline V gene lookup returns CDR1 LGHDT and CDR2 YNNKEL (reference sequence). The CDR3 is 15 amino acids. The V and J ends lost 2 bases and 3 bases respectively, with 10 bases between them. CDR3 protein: CASSQKGPYTGELFF. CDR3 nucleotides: TGTGCCAGCAGCCAAAAGGGTCCTTACACCGGGGAGCTGTTTTTT.

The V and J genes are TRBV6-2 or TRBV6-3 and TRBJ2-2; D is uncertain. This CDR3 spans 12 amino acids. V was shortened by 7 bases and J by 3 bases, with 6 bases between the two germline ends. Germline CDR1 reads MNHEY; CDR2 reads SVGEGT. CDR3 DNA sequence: TGTGCCAGCAAACGGTACACCGGGGAGCTGTTTTTT. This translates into CASKRYTGELFF.

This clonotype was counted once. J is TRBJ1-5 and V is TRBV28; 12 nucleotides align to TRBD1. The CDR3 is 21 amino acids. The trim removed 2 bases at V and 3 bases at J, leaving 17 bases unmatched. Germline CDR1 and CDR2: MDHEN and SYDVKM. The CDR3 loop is CASSLTRTRDRGLPINQPQHF. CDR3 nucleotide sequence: TGTGCCAGCAGTTTAACGAGGACTAGGGACAGGGGGCTCCCTATCAATCAGCCCCAGCATTTT.

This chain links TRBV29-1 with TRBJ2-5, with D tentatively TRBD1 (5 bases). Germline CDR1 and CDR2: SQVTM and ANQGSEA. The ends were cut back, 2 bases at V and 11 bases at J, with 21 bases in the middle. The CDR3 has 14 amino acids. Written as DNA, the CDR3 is TGCAGCGTTGAATCCCCTCAAAAGGGGAATGAGCAGTACTTC. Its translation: CSVESPQKGNEQYF.

CDR3 bases: TGTGCCAGCAGCTTAGATCGGGCGGAGCAGTTCTTC. Translating it yields CASSLDRAEQFF. The rearrangement joins TRBV11-2 to TRBJ2-1; D ambiguous. The CDR3 contains 12 residues. Trimming removed 0 bases from V and 10 bases from J, with 7 bases in between. Germline values: CDR1 SGHAT, CDR2 FQNNGV.

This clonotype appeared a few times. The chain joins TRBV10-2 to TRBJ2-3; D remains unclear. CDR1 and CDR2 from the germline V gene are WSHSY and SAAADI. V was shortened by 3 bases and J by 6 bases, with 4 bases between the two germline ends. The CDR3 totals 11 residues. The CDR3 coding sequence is TGCGCCAGCAGTGATCTCGATACGCAGTATTTT. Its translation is CASSDLDTQYF.

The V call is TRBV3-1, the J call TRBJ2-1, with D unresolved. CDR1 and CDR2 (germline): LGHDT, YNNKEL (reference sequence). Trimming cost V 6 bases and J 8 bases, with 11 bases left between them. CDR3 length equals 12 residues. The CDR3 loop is CASSMQLDEQFF. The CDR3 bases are TGTGCCAGCAGTATGCAGCTGGATGAGCAGTTCTTC.

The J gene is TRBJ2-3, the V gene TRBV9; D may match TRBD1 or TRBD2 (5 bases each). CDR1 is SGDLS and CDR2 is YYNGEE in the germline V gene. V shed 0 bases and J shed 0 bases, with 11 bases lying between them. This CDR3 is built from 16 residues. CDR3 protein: CASSVVGGPSTDTQYF. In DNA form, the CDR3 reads TGTGCCAGCAGCGTAGTTGGGGGTCCTAGCACAGATACGCAGTATTTT.

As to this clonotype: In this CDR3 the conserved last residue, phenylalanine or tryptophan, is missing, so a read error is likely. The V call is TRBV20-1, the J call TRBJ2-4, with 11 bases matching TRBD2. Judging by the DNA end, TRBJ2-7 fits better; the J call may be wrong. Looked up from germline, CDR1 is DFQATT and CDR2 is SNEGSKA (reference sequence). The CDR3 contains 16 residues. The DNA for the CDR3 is TGCAGTGCTAGAGACCCCGATAGCGGGAGGGCCTACGAGCAGTACTTA. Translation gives CSARDPDSGRAYEQYL.

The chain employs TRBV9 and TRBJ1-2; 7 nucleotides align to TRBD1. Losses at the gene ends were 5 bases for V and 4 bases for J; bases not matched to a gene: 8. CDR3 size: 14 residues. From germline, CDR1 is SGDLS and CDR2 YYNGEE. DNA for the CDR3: TGTGCCAGCAGTGAAGGGGGGACAGCCTATGGCTACACCTTC. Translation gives CASSEGGTAYGYTF.

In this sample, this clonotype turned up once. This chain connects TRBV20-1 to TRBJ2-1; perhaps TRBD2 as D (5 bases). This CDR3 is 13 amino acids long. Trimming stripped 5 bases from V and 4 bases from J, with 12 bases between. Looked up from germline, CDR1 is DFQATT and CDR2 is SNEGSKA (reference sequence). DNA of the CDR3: TGCAGTGCTTCCCAGGACTGGTACAATGAGCAGTTCTTC. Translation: CSASQDWYNEQFF.

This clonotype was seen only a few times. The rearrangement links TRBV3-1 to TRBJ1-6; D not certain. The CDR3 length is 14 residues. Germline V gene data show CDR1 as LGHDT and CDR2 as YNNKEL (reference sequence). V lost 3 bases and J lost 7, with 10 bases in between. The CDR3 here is CASSQSTGNSPLHF. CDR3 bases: TGTGCCAGCAGCCAGTCGACGGGGAATTCACCCCTCCACTTT.

The CDR3 bases are TGTGCCAGCAGCGTAGCCCAGGGGGTCTCCTACAATGAGCAGTACTTC. As protein: CASSVAQGVSYNEQYF. The chain carries TRBV9 and TRBJ2-1; 7 nucleotides match TRBD1. The last part of the DNA fits TRBJ2-7 better; the J call may be wrong. Germline V gene lookup returns CDR1 SGDLS and CDR2 YYNGEE. CDR3 length equals 16 residues.

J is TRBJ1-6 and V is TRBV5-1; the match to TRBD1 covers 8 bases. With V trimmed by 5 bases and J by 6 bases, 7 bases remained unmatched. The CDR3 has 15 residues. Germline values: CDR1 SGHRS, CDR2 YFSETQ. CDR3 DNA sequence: TGCGCCAGCAGTCCAACAGGGGGGAGTAATTCACCCCTCCACTTT. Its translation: CASSPTGGSNSPLHF.

CDR3 sequence reads: CASSYLAADSYEQYF. In DNA form, the CDR3 reads TGTGCCAGCAGTTACTTGGCGGCTGATTCCTACGAGCAGTACTTC. The chain combines TRBV6-6 with TRBJ2-7; D is undetermined. The CDR3 length is 15 residues. CDR1 is MNHNY and CDR2 is SVGAGI in the germline V gene (reference sequence). The V end lost 1 base, the J end lost 1 base, and 11 bases lay between the germline ends.

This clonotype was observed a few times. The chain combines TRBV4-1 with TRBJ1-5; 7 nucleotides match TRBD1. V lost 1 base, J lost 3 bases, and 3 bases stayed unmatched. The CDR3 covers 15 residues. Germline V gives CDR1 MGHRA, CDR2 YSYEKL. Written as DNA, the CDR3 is TGCGCCAGCAGCCAAGTGGGACAGACCAATCAGCCCCAGCATTTT. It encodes CASSQVGQTNQPQHF.

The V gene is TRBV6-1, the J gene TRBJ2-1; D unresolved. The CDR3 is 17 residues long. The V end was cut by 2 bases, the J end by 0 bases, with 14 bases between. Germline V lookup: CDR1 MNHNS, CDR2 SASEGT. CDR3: CASSEFVMGNSYNEQFF. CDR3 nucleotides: TGTGCCAGCAGTGAATTCGTTATGGGGAACTCCTACAATGAGCAGTTCTTC.

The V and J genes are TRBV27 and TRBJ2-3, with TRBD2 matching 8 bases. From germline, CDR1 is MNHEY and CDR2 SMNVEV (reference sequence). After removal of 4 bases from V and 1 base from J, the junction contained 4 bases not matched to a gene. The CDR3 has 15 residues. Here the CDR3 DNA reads TGTGCCAGCAGTTACGGGGGGGGACGCACAGATACGCAGTATTTT. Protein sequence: CASSYGGGRTDTQYF.